Below are 25 T cell receptor beta chains sequenced from a single sample in a study of cytomegalovirus exposure and HLA in healthy donors. Primers for the PCR totalled 60 Vbeta and 13 Jbeta. Sequenced by immunoSEQ multiplex PCR; TCRdb stores in-frame clones only, minus some. The data contain 110,000 to 150,000 clones, 70% to 80% of them singletons. What was sequenced was PBMCs. These TCRs come from a woman aged 45-60 years in good health and CMV-seropositive.

This clone was seen only a few times. The genes are TRBV4-3 and TRBJ1-2; TRBD1 might be the D (5 bases). The ends were cut back, 4 bases at V and 5 bases at J, with 14 bases in the middle. This CDR3 is built from 14 residues. From germline, CDR1 is LGHNA and CDR2 YSLEER. The CDR3 DNA reads TGCGCCAGCAGCCGAGAACAGGCCGGTTATGGCTACACCTTC. Translated: CASSREQAGYGYTF.

The rearrangement links TRBV7-2 to TRBJ2-1; tentatively, D is TRBD1 (6 bases). Per germline, CDR1 SGHTA and CDR2 FQGNSA. The CDR3 is made up of 13 amino acids. Trimming removed 9 bases at V and 5 bases at J, with 14 bases between. The CDR3 coding sequence is TGTGCCAGTTCCACAGGGCTCAACAATGAGCAGTTCTTC. It yields the protein CASSTGLNNEQFF.

CDR3 bases: TGCGCCAGCAGCTTGACAGGTGGGGACACTGAAGCTTTCTTT. Translation: CASSLTGGDTEAFF. The rearrangement links TRBV5-1 to TRBJ1-1; a possible D gene is TRBD1 (5 bases). The germline gives CDR1 SGHRS, CDR2 YFSETQ. CDR3 length equals 14 residues. V gave up 1 base and J gave up 3 bases, with 10 bases separating them.

V gene TRBV4-3 combines with J gene TRBJ1-5; TRBD1 agrees at 8 bases. V lost 3 bases to trimming and J lost 1 base; unmatched junction nucleotides: 8. Per the germline V gene, CDR1 is LGHNA and CDR2 is YSLEER. The CDR3 runs 17 residues. The CDR3 nucleotides are TGCGCCAGCAGCCAGGGAACAGGGGGTCGAAGCAATCAGCCCCAGCATTTT. This gives the protein CASSQGTGGRSNQPQHF.

The chain's CDR3 is CASSSTPGGGETQYF. Written as DNA, the CDR3 is TGTGCCAGCAGCTCAACCCCAGGGGGCGGGGAGACCCAGTACTTC. V usage is TRBV5-6 and J usage is TRBJ2-5, with 8 bases lining up with TRBD1. Germline assignment: CDR1 SGHDT and CDR2 YYEEEE. This CDR3 is 15 amino acids long. Trimming at V came to 3 bases and at J to 5 bases, leaving 9 bases not matched to a gene.

The rearrangement joins TRBV20-1 to TRBJ2-5; TRBD2 might be the D (5 bases). The CDR3 is 11 amino acids. The germline gives CDR1 DFQATT, CDR2 SNEGSKA (reference sequence). V lost 5 bases, J lost 8 bases, and 12 bases lay in between. CDR3 loop: CSALLRATQYF. CDR3 DNA: TGCAGTGCTCTCTTGCGGGCAACCCAGTACTTC.

V gene TRBV7-6 combines with J gene TRBJ1-5; TRBD1 matches 7 bases. V lost 5 bases, J lost 4 bases, and 11 bases stayed unmatched. The CDR3 has 16 amino acids. In germline, CDR1 is SGHVS, CDR2 FNYEAQ. The CDR3 sequence is CASSESDRVSNQPQHF. In DNA form, the CDR3 reads TGTGCCAGCAGCGAATCCGACAGGGTCTCGAATCAGCCCCAGCATTTT.

The chain links TRBV18 to TRBJ1-2; a possible D gene is TRBD1 (5 bases). CDR3 length equals 12 residues. V lost 3 bases and J 8 bases, leaving 10 bases between the germline ends. The germline V gene encodes CDR1 KGHSH and CDR2 LQKENI. CDR3: CASSPSTDGYTF. The CDR3 DNA sequence: TGTGCCAGCTCACCTTCGACAGACGGCTACACCTTC.

V is TRBV7-9 and J is TRBJ2-5; no definite D call. V lost 0 bases, J lost 4 bases, and 12 bases lay in between. The germline V gene has CDR1 SEHNR and CDR2 FQNEAQ (reference sequence). This CDR3 region has 15 residues. The CDR3: CASSLAIWASETQYF. CDR3 bases: TGTGCCAGCAGCTTAGCGATTTGGGCCTCAGAGACCCAGTACTTC.

The chain uses TRBV19 and TRBJ1-4, with D hard to call. Germline CDR1 LNHDA, CDR2 SQIVND (reference sequence). CDR3 size: 13 residues. V was pared by 5 bases and J by 2 bases, with 6 bases between. The CDR3 bases are TGTGCCAGTAGTCCACGGACTAATGAAAAACTGTTTTTT. As protein: CASSPRTNEKLFF.

The CDR3 coding sequence is TGTGCCAGCAGTGGGCAGGGGGGAGGTGAAAAACTGTTTTTT. It is translated as CASSGQGGGEKLFF. The rearrangement joins TRBV9 to TRBJ1-4, with 7 bases fitting TRBD1. The CDR3 consists of 14 residues. Looked up from germline, CDR1 is SGDLS and CDR2 is YYNGEE. Trimming cost V 5 bases and J 7 bases; bases outside gene matches: 8.

The genes are TRBV2 and TRBJ1-5; D not resolved. The CDR3 consists of 14 residues. The germline gives CDR1 SNHLY, CDR2 FYNNEI. The V and J ends lost 0 bases and 5 bases respectively, with 8 bases between them. CDR3 in DNA: TGTGCCAGCAGTGAAGCGTCGAGGGATCAGCCCCAGCATTTT. It yields the protein CASSEASRDQPQHF.

This clone was counted a few times. The rearrangement links TRBV2 to TRBJ1-5; no clear D gene. Trimming removed 6 bases from V and 0 bases from J, with 6 bases in between. This CDR3 has 13 residues. Germline CDR1 SNHLY, CDR2 FYNNEI. This chain's CDR3 is CASRADSNQPQHF. The CDR3 DNA reads TGTGCCAGCAGGGCGGATAGCAATCAGCCCCAGCATTTT.

Only a few counts were recorded for this clone. The CDR3 loop reads CASSWRIGATGELFF. In DNA form, the CDR3 reads TGCGCCAGCAGCTGGCGGATAGGGGCCACCGGGGAGCTGTTTTTT. This chain connects TRBV5-1 to TRBJ2-2; maybe TRBD1 (5 bases). Trimming removed 3 bases at V and 4 bases at J, with 13 bases between. Germline V gene data show CDR1 as SGHRS and CDR2 as YFSETQ. The CDR3 extends over 15 amino acids.

The rearrangement joins TRBV28 to TRBJ2-1, with 9 bases fitting TRBD2. Germline CDR1 and CDR2: MDHEN and SYDVKM. V was pared by 9 bases and J by 4 bases, with 13 bases of the junction left unmatched. The CDR3 sequence is 16 residues long. CDR3 bases: TGTGCCAGTCAGACTAGCGGATTTTACGAATACAATGAGCAGTTCTTC. It specifies CASQTSGFYEYNEQFF. The whole variable domain, filled in from reference TRBV28 and TRBJ2-1, reads DVKVTQSSRYLVKRTGEKVFLECVQDMDHENMFWYRQDPGLGLRLIYFSYDVKMKEKGDIPEGYSVSREKKERFSLILESASTNQTSMYLCASQTSGFYEYNEQFFGPGTRLTVL.

The table lists this clone with a few counts. This chain uses TRBV5-1 with TRBJ1-6, with 7 bases that match TRBD1. The CDR3 has 18 amino acids. Losses at the gene ends were 2 bases for V and 7 bases for J; bases not matched to a gene: 15. Germline lookup yields CDR1 SGHRS and CDR2 YFSETQ. The CDR3 nucleotides are TGCGCCAGCAGCTTACACAGTGACAGGGCAGTGGGGAATTCACCCCTCCACTTT. Amino acid sequence: CASSLHSDRAVGNSPLHF.

This chain uses TRBV14 with TRBJ1-1; the D is unclear. The germline V and J ends were trimmed by 2 bases and 1 base, with 11 bases remaining between them. From germline, CDR1 is SGHDN and CDR2 FVKESK. CDR3 length: 15 amino acids. This CDR3 is CASSQWSKPNTEAFF. In DNA form, the CDR3 reads TGTGCCAGCAGCCAATGGAGCAAACCGAACACTGAAGCTTTCTTT.

The rearrangement uses TRBV18 and TRBJ2-1, with TRBD1 matching over 10 bases. CDR1 is KGHSH, CDR2 LQKENI, per germline. Trimming cost V 8 bases and J 8 bases; bases outside gene matches: 12. The CDR3 is made up of 15 amino acids. CDR3 protein: CASTQTGGGTHEQFF. The CDR3 DNA reads as TGTGCCAGCACGCAGACAGGGGGCGGCACACATGAGCAGTTCTTC.

The chain combines TRBV28 with TRBJ2-7; possible D gene TRBD2, 6 bases. The CDR3 has 16 amino acids. Germline assignment: CDR1 MDHEN and CDR2 SYDVKM. The germline V and J ends were trimmed by 3 bases and 2 bases, with 17 bases remaining between them. The CDR3 DNA is TGTGCCAGCAGTTTGTTATCGGCGGGATACACCTACGAGCAGTACTTC. Translating it yields CASSLLSAGYTYEQYF.

This sequence joins TRBV29-1 and TRBJ1-2; 8 bases agree with TRBD1. CDR3 size: 13 residues. The V gene end was trimmed by 5 bases and the J gene end by 0 bases; junction bases not matched to a gene: 2. Germline CDR1 SQVTM, CDR2 ANQGSEA. As DNA, the CDR3 is TGCAGCGTTTGGACAGGGCCTAACTATGGCTACACCTTC. Its protein product is CSVWTGPNYGYTF.

V and J are TRBV7-2 and TRBJ2-1, with 7 positions matching TRBD2. The CDR3 covers 16 residues. The ends lost 1 base at V and 3 bases at J; junction bases unmatched: 6. Germline loops: CDR1 SGHTA, CDR2 FQGNSA. The chain's CDR3 is CASSLGGTINYNEQFF. The CDR3 DNA reads as TGTGCCAGCAGCTTAGGAGGGACTATCAACTACAATGAGCAGTTCTTC.

The chain carries TRBV7-8 and TRBJ1-1; 8 bases align to TRBD1. After removal of 5 bases from V and 3 bases from J, the junction contained 8 bases not matched to a gene. In germline, CDR1 is SGHVS, CDR2 FQNEAQ. The CDR3 contains 15 residues. The DNA of the CDR3 is TGTGCCAGCAGCGCAATGACAGGGGATGACACTGAAGCTTTCTTT. Its translation: CASSAMTGDDTEAFF.

The V gene is TRBV11-1, the J gene TRBJ2-5; D is undetermined. Germline V gives CDR1 SGHAT, CDR2 FQDESV (reference sequence). The CDR3 consists of 13 residues. Trimming took off 1 base at V and 0 bases at J, with 3 bases between the two ends. The CDR3 loop reads CASSLGHQETQYF. CDR3 coding DNA: TGTGCCAGCAGCTTAGGGCACCAAGAGACCCAGTACTTC.

The chain has TRBV2 and TRBJ1-1, with a tentative D call TRBD1 (5 bases). Germline loops: CDR1 SNHLY, CDR2 FYNNEI. The CDR3 spans 13 residues. The V end was cut by 6 bases, the J end by 5 bases, with 13 bases between. The CDR3 DNA is TGTGCCAGCAGCAACCTGGGGGGGACTGAAGCTTTCTTT. Encoded protein: CASSNLGGTEAFF.

J is TRBJ1-2 and V is TRBV7-2, with a tentative D call TRBD1 (5 bases). Germline V lookup: CDR1 SGHTA, CDR2 FQGNSA. Trimming stripped 7 bases from V and 6 bases from J, with 15 bases between. There are 13 residues in the CDR3. The CDR3 region is CASTWSGSNGYTF. CDR3 in DNA: TGTGCCAGCACCTGGTCAGGGTCAAATGGCTACACCTTC.